This T cell receptor (beta chain) was documented in a study of blood T cell repertoires in COVID-19. The CDR3 runs to 17 residues. Trimming cost V 4 bases and J 2 bases, with 20 bases left between them. CDR1 SGHRS and CDR2 YFSETQ come from the germline V gene. Authors' methods: Reference gene primer amplification gave nucleated cell count estimates. The method was immunoSEQ multiplex PCR; TCRdb's version includes in-frame clones alone and lacks a portion of them. The V and J calls and clone size come from that table; D and trimming were worked out from the DNA. The sample lists about 150,000 clones, 65% to 85% occurring once.

The sequenced material came from peripheral blood. The chain uses TRBV5-1 and TRBJ2-3; D is perhaps TRBD1 (5 bases). This receptor was obtained from a woman aged 55-70 years with acute or convalescent COVID-19. The CDR3 nucleotides are TGCGCCAGCAGCAACACCGAGGACATAATAGACACAGATACGCAGTATTTT. This encodes CASSNTEDIIDTDTQYF.